Listed here are 20 T cell receptor beta chains from one sample, sequenced in a study of blood T cell repertoires in COVID-19. Method: immunoSEQ multiplex PCR; TCRdb's copy keeps in-frame clones and lacks some. This sample has about 50,000 clones, with more than 70% found just once. The source material was peripheral blood. These receptors originate from a middle-aged man with active COVID-19.

The rearrangement links TRBV6-5 to TRBJ2-3, with 9 bases fitting TRBD2. V was clipped by 4 bases and J by 11 bases; unmatched bases: 4. CDR1 and CDR2 (germline): MNHEY, SVGAGI. The CDR3 sequence is 12 residues long. CDR3 amino acids: CASSWAGGLQYF. The CDR3 region has the DNA TGTGCCAGCAGTTGGGCGGGGGGGCTGCAGTATTTT.

This clone came up once. The rearrangement links TRBV5-1 to TRBJ2-3; 12 nucleotides agree with TRBD2. Trimming cost V 2 bases and J 5 bases; bases outside gene matches: 9. The CDR3 runs 17 residues. Per germline, CDR1 SGHRS and CDR2 YFSETQ. This chain's CDR3 is CASSFLLAGGGGDTQYF. In DNA form, the CDR3 reads TGCGCCAGCAGCTTCCTACTAGCGGGAGGAGGGGGAGATACGCAGTATTTT.

The rearrangement joins TRBV5-1 to TRBJ1-6, with 8 bases lining up with TRBD1. The CDR3 is 13 residues long. Germline CDR1 reads SGHRS; CDR2 reads YFSETQ. Losses at the gene ends were 4 bases for V and 14 bases for J; bases not matched to a gene: 8. The CDR3 nucleotides read TGCGCCAGCAGCGTGGACAGGGTGAGGGCCCTCCACTTT. It yields the protein CASSVDRVRALHF.

In its sample, this clone was seen a few times. The chain links TRBV6-5 to TRBJ2-3; unclear D gene. V lost 6 bases to trimming and J lost 0 bases, with 10 bases between them. CDR3 length equals 14 residues. Looked up from germline, CDR1 is MNHEY and CDR2 is SVGAGI. The CDR3 loop is CASSRRSSTDTQYF. CDR3 nucleotides: TGTGCCAGCAGCCGTAGAAGCAGCACAGATACGCAGTATTTT.

This clone has a single count. This chain uses TRBV9 with TRBJ2-1, with D possibly matching TRBD2 (6 bases). The CDR3 covers 17 residues. Trimming cost V 0 bases and J 0 bases, with 13 bases left between them. Germline V CDR1 and CDR2: SGDLS, YYNGEE. The CDR3 bases are TGTGCCAGCAGCGTAGACGGGGGAGGCAGCTCCTACAATGAGCAGTTCTTC. Translation: CASSVDGGGSSYNEQFF.

CDR3 in amino acids: CASSPVASEYNEQFF. The CDR3 DNA reads TGTGCCAGCAGCCCGGTCGCTAGCGAGTACAATGAGCAGTTCTTC. The V gene is TRBV7-3, the J gene TRBJ2-1; D perhaps matches TRBD2 (6 bases). Germline CDR1 SGHTA, CDR2 FQGTGA. The CDR3 contains 15 residues. Trimming cost V 5 bases and J 4 bases, with 15 bases left between them. Looking up the rest from reference TRBV7-3 and TRBJ2-1 gives the full variable domain: GAGVSQTPSNKVTEKGKYVELRCDPISGHTALYWYRQSLGQGPEFLIYFQGTGAADDSGLPNDRFFAVRPEGSVSTLKIQRTERGDSAVYLCASSPVASEYNEQFFGPGTRLTVL.

The chain joins TRBV7-2 to TRBJ2-7; TRBD2 aligns across 8 bases. CDR1 and CDR2 from the germline V gene are SGHTA and FQGNSA. The CDR3 is 16 residues long. Trimming took 5 bases from V and 5 from J; bases not matched to a gene: 14. In DNA, the CDR3 is TGTGCCAGCAGCCCTAGAGGGGCGGGGGGCGGCAACGAGCAGTACTTC. This translates into CASSPRGAGGGNEQYF.

The V and J genes are TRBV28 and TRBJ1-4, with a tentative D call TRBD1 (5 bases). The CDR3 covers 16 residues. Germline lookup yields CDR1 MDHEN and CDR2 SYDVKM. Trimming took off 5 bases at V and 7 bases at J, with 20 bases between the two ends. CDR3 DNA: TGTGCCAGCAGTCCCTCCGTGGGGGGTCTCGGTGAAAAACTGTTTTTT. It codes for CASSPSVGGLGEKLFF.

The chain uses TRBV18 and TRBJ2-7, with 10 bases identical to TRBD1. The CDR3 sequence is 17 residues long. The V and J ends lost 1 base and 4 bases, in that order; junction bases with no gene match: 10. Germline V gene sequence: CDR1 KGHSH, CDR2 LQKENI. The CDR3 is CASSPRMTGGFLYEQYF. The CDR3 DNA reads as TGTGCCAGCTCACCACGTATGACAGGGGGCTTCTTATACGAGCAGTACTTC.

This clone was seen more than once but under ten times. The rearrangement joins TRBV15 to TRBJ2-7, with 9 bases matching TRBD1. The ends lost 0 bases at V and 6 bases at J; junction bases unmatched: 3. This CDR3 has 14 amino acids. Germline CDR1 is LNHNV and CDR2 is YYDKDF (reference sequence). The chain's CDR3 is CATSRDGTGSEQYF. CDR3 DNA: TGTGCCACCAGCAGAGATGGGACAGGGAGCGAGCAGTACTTC.

The chain carries TRBV24-1 and TRBJ1-4, with TRBD1 matching 7 bases. J gave up 6 bases and V 3 bases, and 9 bases lay outside the gene matches. The CDR3 totals 16 residues. Germline-derived CDR1 and CDR2 are KGHDR and SFDVKD. CDR3: CATSDPSTGTYEKLFF. CDR3 coding DNA: TGTGCCACCAGTGATCCCTCGACAGGGACGTATGAAAAACTGTTTTTT.

This clone was counted once. This chain links TRBV3-1 (or the pseudogene TRBV3-2) with TRBJ2-1; 7 bases are a match to TRBD1. CDR3 length: 14 amino acids. V was pared by 4 bases and J by 2 bases, with 2 bases of the junction left unmatched. CDR1 is LGHDT and CDR2 is YNNKEL in the germline V gene (reference sequence). The CDR3 region is CASSLGTAYNEQFF. In DNA, the CDR3 is TGTGCCAGCAGCCTGGGGACAGCCTACAATGAGCAGTTCTTC.

The CDR3 nucleotides are TGTGCCAGCAGCCTGGGACAGTTGGTCAATCAGCCCCAGCATTTT. Translated, it gives CASSLGQLVNQPQHF. This chain connects TRBV5-6 to TRBJ1-5, with TRBD1 matching 7 bases. The CDR3 runs 15 residues. Trimming cost V 4 bases and J 3 bases; bases outside gene matches: 7. Germline V gene data show CDR1 as SGHDT and CDR2 as YYEEEE.

The rearrangement uses TRBV5-1 and TRBJ2-7; D might be TRBD2 (7 bases). This CDR3 comprises 13 residues. Looked up from germline, CDR1 is SGHRS and CDR2 is YFSETQ. Trimming removed 0 bases at V and 10 bases at J, with 14 bases between. The CDR3 reads CASSLAVWGGQYF. For the CDR3, the DNA is TGCGCCAGCAGCTTGGCCGTCTGGGGGGGCCAGTACTTC.

The rearrangement joins TRBV28 to TRBJ1-4, with unresolved D. CDR1 is MDHEN, CDR2 SYDVKM, per germline. This CDR3 region has 16 residues. V lost 2 bases and J lost 5, with 15 bases in between. The CDR3 loop is CASSLPRGGLNEKLFF. CDR3 coding DNA: TGTGCCAGCAGTTTACCCCGGGGAGGGTTGAATGAAAAACTGTTTTTT.

V gene TRBV2 combines with J gene TRBJ2-3; tentative D call: TRBD2 (5 bases). Germline CDR1 SNHLY, CDR2 FYNNEI. The CDR3 covers 14 residues. Deletions cut 3 bases from V and 6 bases from J, with 13 bases between. As DNA, the CDR3 is TGTGCCAGCAGTGAGAGGAATCCGGGGGATACGCAGTATTTT. It is translated as CASSERNPGDTQYF.

This sequence joins TRBV5-4 and TRBJ2-7; weak D call: TRBD1 (6 bases). In germline, CDR1 is SGHNT, CDR2 YYREEE (reference sequence). This CDR3 is 15 amino acids long. The V end was cut by 5 bases, the J end by 2 bases, with 17 bases between. CDR3 nucleotide sequence: TGTGCCAGCAGTTCTCCCGGGACAACGGCCTACGAGCAGTACTTC. Its translation is CASSSPGTTAYEQYF. Using reference TRBV5-4 and TRBJ2-7 for the parts outside the CDR3, the full variable domain is ETGVTQSPTHLIKTRGQQVTLRCSSQSGHNTVSWYQQALGQGPQFIFQYYREEENGRGNFPPRFSGLQFPNYSSELNVNALELDDSALYLCASSSPGTTAYEQYFGPGTRLTVT.

This clone was counted a single time. The rearrangement links TRBV5-1 to TRBJ1-6; 9 nucleotides align to TRBD1. V dropped 0 bases and J dropped 10; count of bases not matched to a gene: 2. The CDR3 covers 14 residues. The germline V gene has CDR1 SGHRS and CDR2 YFSETQ. This CDR3 is CASSLEQGASPLHF. CDR3 nucleotides: TGCGCCAGCAGCTTGGAACAGGGGGCGTCACCCCTCCACTTT.

The rearrangement links TRBV18 to TRBJ1-2, with 8 positions matching TRBD1. The CDR3 consists of 19 residues. Per the germline V gene, CDR1 is KGHSH and CDR2 is LQKENI. With V trimmed by 2 bases and J by 0 bases, 14 bases remained unmatched. In DNA, the CDR3 is TGTGCCAGCTCACCAACGAAGGGACAGGCCTCGGCTCCTAACTATGGCTACACCTTC. Protein: CASSPTKGQASAPNYGYTF.

The V and J genes are TRBV27 and TRBJ1-6, with D possibly being TRBD1 (6 bases). CDR1 and CDR2 (germline): MNHEY, SMNVEV (reference sequence). Trimming took off 5 bases at V and 8 bases at J, with 13 bases between the two ends. The CDR3 runs 14 residues. CDR3 in amino acids: CASSLTGKDSPLHF. DNA of the CDR3: TGTGCCAGCAGTCTTACAGGGAAGGATTCACCCCTCCACTTT.